The next 28 T cell receptor beta chains were all read from a single sample in a study of blood T cell repertoires in COVID-19. TCRdb's table, derived via immunoSEQ multiplex PCR, lists solely in-frame clones and lacks some. The table lists 55,000 or so clones, 60% to 80% of them singletons, with 3.2% in the top ten. Sequenced input: peripheral blood. These receptors were obtained from a man in his sixties with acute or convalescent COVID-19.

The rearrangement joins TRBV19 to TRBJ1-5, with TRBD1 as a possible D gene (6 bases). Germline CDR1 is LNHDA and CDR2 is SQIVND (reference sequence). The CDR3 is made up of 17 amino acids. Trimming cost V 4 bases and J 2 bases, with 18 bases left between them. CDR3 protein: CASSRNREGWGNQPQHF. For the CDR3, the DNA is TGTGCCAGTAGTAGAAACAGGGAAGGTTGGGGCAATCAGCCCCAGCATTTT.

This chain links TRBV19 with TRBJ2-1; possibly TRBD1 for D (6 bases). Germline CDR1 LNHDA, CDR2 SQIVND (reference sequence). Trimming pared 7 bases from V and 0 bases from J, leaving 13 bases between. The CDR3 loop spans 15 amino acids. CDR3 coding DNA: TGTGCCAGTACCATTACAGGGAGCTCCTACAATGAGCAGTTCTTC. This translates into CASTITGSSYNEQFF.

This CDR3 reads CASSREGAGNYGYTF. The DNA for the CDR3 is TGTGCCAGCAGTCGCGAGGGGGCGGGTAACTATGGCTACACCTTC. The V call is TRBV25-1, the J call TRBJ1-2; 7 bases agree with TRBD1. J gave up 1 base and V 5 bases, and 7 bases lay outside the gene matches. This CDR3 is built from 15 residues. The V gene's germline CDR1 is MGHDK and CDR2 SYGVNS.

The rearrangement joins TRBV4-1 to TRBJ1-2, with D maybe TRBD1 (5 bases). Trimming took off 0 bases at V and 4 bases at J, with 15 bases between the two ends. Germline CDR1 is MGHRA and CDR2 is YSYEKL. The CDR3 covers 16 residues. The CDR3 sequence is CASSQDYGARAYGYTF. The CDR3, as DNA: TGCGCCAGCAGCCAAGATTATGGGGCCAGAGCCTATGGCTACACCTTC.

The chain carries TRBV28 and TRBJ1-5, with TRBD1 matching over 7 bases. Germline V gene sequence: CDR1 MDHEN, CDR2 SYDVKM. The V gene end was trimmed by 4 bases and the J gene end by 4 bases; junction bases not matched to a gene: 4. The CDR3 runs to 14 residues. The chain's CDR3 is CASSSSGQNQPQHF. The CDR3 bases are TGTGCCAGCAGTTCCTCGGGACAGAATCAGCCCCAGCATTTT.

This rearrangement joins TRBV5-1 to TRBJ2-3, with TRBD2 matching over 9 bases. With 5 bases clipped from V and 3 bases from J, the junction kept 4 bases outside the gene matches. This CDR3 spans 14 amino acids. Germline CDR1 reads SGHRS; CDR2 reads YFSETQ. Written as DNA, the CDR3 is TGCGCCAGCAGTTTAGCGGGGGAAACAGATACGCAGTATTTT. Translated: CASSLAGETDTQYF.

The chain couples TRBV15 to TRBJ2-2; tentative D call: TRBD1 (8 bases). CDR1 and CDR2 (germline): LNHNV, YYDKDF (reference sequence). The CDR3 consists of 17 residues. The germline V and J ends were trimmed by 0 bases and 7 bases, with 18 bases remaining between them. The CDR3 loop reads CATSREDRGGGFGELFF. CDR3 coding DNA: TGTGCCACCAGCAGAGAAGACAGGGGCGGGGGTTTCGGGGAGCTGTTTTTT.

This chain uses TRBV6-5 with TRBJ1-6; D remains ambiguous. The V end was cut by 4 bases, the J end by 8 bases, with 9 bases between. This CDR3 comprises 13 residues. Germline V lookup: CDR1 MNHEY, CDR2 SVGAGI. CDR3 amino acids: CASSFNSYSPLHF. The CDR3 region has the DNA TGTGCCAGCAGTTTTAACAGTTATTCACCCCTCCACTTT.

This clone has more than one count but fewer than ten. The chain joins TRBV7-2 to TRBJ2-7; 11 bases are a match to TRBD2. This CDR3 is built from 15 residues. The junction had 12 bases not matched to a gene; V was cut back by 5 bases and J by 9 bases. CDR1 is SGHTA and CDR2 is FQGNSA in the germline V gene. The CDR3 sequence: CASSPFMVAGGWQYF. The DNA for the CDR3 is TGTGCCAGCAGCCCCTTCATGGTAGCGGGGGGGTGGCAGTACTTC.

The chain joins TRBV6-6 to TRBJ2-7; 7 bases map to TRBD1. Germline CDR1 reads MNHNY; CDR2 reads SVGAGI (reference sequence). V shed 0 bases, J shed 3 bases, and the junction held 8 bases outside the gene matches. The CDR3 is 16 amino acids. The chain's CDR3 is CASSYSVGTVLYEQYF. CDR3 coding DNA: TGTGCCAGCAGTTACTCCGTCGGGACAGTCCTCTACGAGCAGTACTTC.

The chain recombines TRBV29-1 with TRBJ1-5, with TRBD1 identical over 8 bases. The CDR3 extends over 13 amino acids. Germline lookup yields CDR1 SQVTM and CDR2 ANQGSEA. V lost 7 bases, J lost 5 bases, and 7 bases stayed unmatched. The chain's CDR3 is CSASGGLDQPQHF. The DNA of the CDR3 is TGCAGCGCATCAGGGGGCCTGGATCAGCCCCAGCATTTT.

This chain uses TRBV21-1 with TRBJ1-1; the table's D call TRBD1 went unverified against the DNA. TRBV21-1 is noted as a pseudogene. The CDR3 is made up of 15 amino acids. The chain's CDR3 is CASSTLGAVPSEAFF. CDR3 DNA sequence: TGTGCCAGCAGCACCTTAGGGGCAGTACCTTCTGAAGCTTTCTTT.

The chain uses TRBV4-1 and TRBJ1-5, with 9 nucleotides matching TRBD1. From germline, CDR1 is MGHRA and CDR2 YSYEKL. This CDR3 contains 15 residues. J gave up 4 bases and V 6 bases, and 7 bases lay outside the gene matches. CDR3 in amino acids: CASRTLDRGNQPQHF. The CDR3 DNA sequence: TGCGCCAGCAGGACCCTGGACAGGGGTAATCAGCCCCAGCATTTT.

This rearrangement joins TRBV6-5 to TRBJ1-2; D may be TRBD1 (6 bases). Trimming stripped 8 bases from V and 2 bases from J, with 12 bases between. This CDR3 comprises 13 residues. CDR1 and CDR2 (germline): MNHEY, SVGAGI. The CDR3 coding sequence is TGTGCCAGCGAGAGGGGGAACAACTATGGCTACACCTTC. Translating gives CASERGNNYGYTF.

The chain has TRBV7-8 and TRBJ1-1; 7 bases are shared with TRBD1. The length of the CDR3 is 16 residues. Trimming at V came to 2 bases and at J to 1 base, leaving 7 bases not matched to a gene. Germline CDR1 reads SGHVS; CDR2 reads FQNEAQ. The CDR3 region is CASSLKGGAGNTEAFF. The DNA of the CDR3 is TGTGCCAGCAGCTTAAAAGGGGGCGCGGGGAACACTGAAGCTTTCTTT.

The chain uses TRBV18 and TRBJ1-1; D remains unclear. Per germline, CDR1 KGHSH and CDR2 LQKENI. The CDR3 has 13 residues. Trimming took off 5 bases at V and 1 base at J, with 8 bases between the two ends. The CDR3: CASSGQSNTEAFF. CDR3 in DNA: TGTGCCAGCTCAGGGCAGTCGAACACTGAAGCTTTCTTT.

V usage is TRBV5-1 and J usage is TRBJ2-5; 11 bases align to TRBD1. From germline, CDR1 is SGHRS and CDR2 YFSETQ. The CDR3 runs 15 residues. The V gene end was trimmed by 4 bases and the J gene end by 5 bases; junction bases not matched to a gene: 7. The DNA for the CDR3 is TGCGCCAGCAGCACCACCGGGACAGGGGGGGAGACCCAGTACTTC. As protein: CASSTTGTGGETQYF. Filled out from reference TRBV5-1 and TRBJ2-5, the complete variable domain reads KAGVTQTPRYLIKTRGQQVTLSCSPISGHRSVSWYQQTPGQGLQFLFEYFSETQRNKGNFPGRFSGRQFSNSRSEMNVSTLELGDSALYLCASSTTGTGGETQYFGPGTRLLVL.

This clone was picked up a small number of times. The chain couples TRBV18 to TRBJ1-2; no firm D call. Germline V lookup: CDR1 KGHSH, CDR2 LQKENI. V was cut by 3 bases and J by 8 bases, with 13 bases left in between. CDR3 length: 13 amino acids. The CDR3 loop reads CASSPGLTGGYTF. CDR3 bases: TGTGCCAGCTCACCCGGACTAACGGGCGGCTACACCTTC.

V and J are TRBV14 and TRBJ2-1; 11 bases map to TRBD2. This CDR3 contains 15 residues. Germline trimming cut 4 bases from V and 5 bases from J; bases unmatched to any gene: 4. CDR1 SGHDN and CDR2 FVKESK come from the germline V gene. The CDR3: CASSPWTSGHNEQFF. CDR3 bases: TGTGCCAGCAGCCCCTGGACTAGCGGGCACAATGAGCAGTTCTTC.

The rearrangement uses TRBV18 and TRBJ2-1; 8 nucleotides line up with TRBD2. The CDR3 is 16 amino acids. The trim removed 6 bases at V and 7 bases at J, leaving 14 bases unmatched. Germline assignment: CDR1 KGHSH and CDR2 LQKENI. This CDR3 reads CASSPKRGPKLNEQFF. For the CDR3, the DNA is TGTGCCAGCTCTCCAAAGCGGGGGCCGAAGTTGAATGAGCAGTTCTTC.

V is TRBV7-9 and J is TRBJ1-1; 7 bases agree with TRBD1. Germline CDR1 reads SEHNR; CDR2 reads FQNEAQ (reference sequence). There are 14 residues in the CDR3. V dropped 3 bases and J dropped 4; count of bases not matched to a gene: 5. The CDR3 spells CASSFRGVSTEAFF. Written as DNA, the CDR3 is TGTGCCAGCAGCTTCAGGGGGGTGAGCACTGAAGCTTTCTTT.

This chain uses TRBV7-6 with TRBJ1-4; D may be TRBD1 (6 bases). Per germline, CDR1 SGHVS and CDR2 FNYEAQ. V dropped 5 bases and J dropped 0 bases, with 13 bases sitting between them. The CDR3 spans 16 residues. The CDR3 DNA follows: TGTGCCAGCAGCCTTACAGGGATATCAACTAATGAAAAACTGTTTTTT. As protein: CASSLTGISTNEKLFF.

This clone was counted a single time. The V gene is TRBV4-1, the J gene TRBJ2-1, with 8 bases aligning to TRBD1. The trim removed 4 bases at V and 4 bases at J, leaving 9 bases unmatched. This CDR3 spans 16 amino acids. Looked up from germline, CDR1 is MGHRA and CDR2 is YSYEKL. The CDR3 protein is CASSPPTGAGYNEQFF. In DNA, the CDR3 is TGCGCCAGCAGCCCACCGACAGGGGCGGGGTACAATGAGCAGTTCTTC.

The V gene is TRBV12-3 or TRBV12-4, the J gene TRBJ2-4, with 7 bases lining up with TRBD1. The CDR3 loop spans 11 amino acids. Trimming took 3 bases from V and 10 from J; bases not matched to a gene: 0. CDR3 nucleotide sequence: TGTGCCAGCAGTTTCAGGGGGATTCAGTACTTC. Translating gives CASSFRGIQYF.

The chain joins TRBV4-2 to TRBJ1-2; D remains unclear. Germline V gene sequence: CDR1 LGHNA, CDR2 YNFKEQ. This CDR3 spans 15 amino acids. V gave up 0 bases and J gave up 2 bases, with 10 bases separating them. CDR3 residues: CASSQEATQNYGYTF. The CDR3 nucleotides are TGTGCCAGCAGCCAAGAGGCGACACAAAACTATGGCTACACCTTC.

The rearrangement uses TRBV6-5 and TRBJ2-3, with a weak D call TRBD1 (5 bases). CDR1 is MNHEY and CDR2 is SVGAGI in the germline V gene. Between the trimmed V and J ends, which lost 8 bases and 5 bases, there was a span of 14 bases. CDR3 size: 13 residues. CDR3 region: CASQTGSLDTQYF. The CDR3 nucleotides read TGTGCCAGCCAAACAGGATCTCTAGATACGCAGTATTTT.

This clone was observed a single time. Written as DNA, the CDR3 is TGTGCCAGCAGCTTAGGCCCTTCCTCTCGACAGTCCACTGAAGCTTTCTTT. Translating it yields CASSLGPSSRQSTEAFF. The V call is TRBV7-9, the J call TRBJ1-1; D possibly corresponds to TRBD1 (5 bases). Germline assignment: CDR1 SEHNR and CDR2 FQNEAQ (reference sequence). The ends were cut back, 1 base at V and 4 bases at J, with 19 bases in the middle. This CDR3 comprises 17 residues.

The CDR3 reads CATLGQGTNYGYTF. The CDR3, as DNA: TGTGCCACCCTAGGACAGGGTACTAACTATGGCTACACCTTC. This chain uses TRBV6-5 with TRBJ1-2, with 8 bases lining up with TRBD1. V lost 10 bases, J lost 0 bases, and 7 bases stayed unmatched. The germline gives CDR1 MNHEY, CDR2 SVGAGI. This CDR3 has 14 residues.